Presented here are 26 T cell receptor beta chains from one specimen sequenced in a study of molecular identifiers for immune sequencing clone quantification. One entry per CDR3 protein results from TCRdb running MiXCR on the PCR reads. Of approximately 550,000 distinct CDR3 sequences in the sample, about 22% were seen once. The specimen was naive CD8+ T cells from blood, with Jurkat cell RNA spiked in. Subset given: FACS-sorted CD8+CD4-CCR7+CD45RA+ naive T cells. All receptors come from a human donor in good health. Some libraries in this study had Jurkat cell RNA spiked in.

Only a few counts were recorded for this clonotype. The chain joins TRBV4-2 to TRBJ1-6; TRBD1 agrees at 7 bases. With 0 bases clipped from V and 6 bases from J, the junction kept 5 bases outside the gene matches. Germline V lookup: CDR1 LGHNA, CDR2 YNFKEQ. This CDR3 contains 16 residues. Here the CDR3 DNA reads TGTGCCAGCAGCCAAGATCTGGGGACAGCTAATTCACCCCTCCACTTT. It yields the protein CASSQDLGTANSPLHF.

The V gene is TRBV20-1, the J gene TRBJ2-2; D is unclear. The V gene lost 6 bases and the J gene lost 0 bases, with 17 bases spanning the gap. CDR3 length equals 16 residues. The V gene's germline CDR1 is DFQATT and CDR2 SNEGSKA (reference sequence). The CDR3 loop reads CSANPTDKANTGELFF. CDR3 DNA sequence: TGCAGTGCCAACCCGACCGACAAAGCGAACACCGGGGAGCTGTTTTTT.

In its sample, this clonotype was seen once. A single base separates this from a much larger clone, so it may be a read error. The V gene is TRBV7-9, the J gene TRBJ2-3, with D hard to call. CDR3 length: 15 residues. Germline-derived CDR1 and CDR2 are SEHNR and FQNEAQ (reference sequence). V dropped 4 bases and J dropped 2 bases, with 13 bases sitting between them. The chain's CDR3 is CASSSRPAVTDTQYF. For the CDR3, the DNA is TGTGCCAGCAGCTCACGCCCGGCGGTCACAGATACGCAGTATTTT.

This sequence joins TRBV9 and TRBJ2-2; TRBD2 agrees at 11 bases. CDR3 size: 16 residues. Trimming removed 3 bases from V and 7 bases from J; junction bases left unmatched: 8. Germline CDR1 and CDR2: SGDLS and YYNGEE. The CDR3 loop reads CASSARPSGGIGELFF. CDR3 in DNA: TGTGCCAGCAGCGCCCGCCCTAGCGGGGGGATCGGGGAGCTGTTTTTT.

Details on this clonotype: No conserved phenylalanine or tryptophan is present at the end of the CDR3, so a read error is the likely explanation. This chain links TRBV7-3 with TRBJ2-1; 13 nucleotides align to TRBD2. This CDR3 has 16 residues. Germline assignment: CDR1 SGHTA and CDR2 FQGTGA. V was pared by 5 bases and J by 8 bases, with 9 bases of the junction left unmatched. Written as DNA, the CDR3 is TGTGCCAGCAGCCGCACCGGGACTAGCGGGAAGGATGAGCAGTTCTCC. Amino acid sequence: CASSRTGTSGKDEQFS.

This clonotype was detected only a few times. This chain connects TRBV20-1 to TRBJ2-4; the match to TRBD2 covers 10 bases. The V and J ends lost 6 bases and 7 bases, in that order; junction bases with no gene match: 12. The CDR3 runs 15 residues. Germline V CDR1 and CDR2: DFQATT, SNEGSKA (reference sequence). CDR3 DNA sequence: TGCAGTGCCCATCTAGCGGGAGTGGGGGGGAACATTCAGTACTTC. Its protein product is CSAHLAGVGGNIQYF.

This clonotype was detected ten times or more. V gene TRBV6-6 combines with J gene TRBJ1-2; TRBD1 is a possible D gene (6 bases). The CDR3 totals 16 residues. Trimming shortened V by 6 bases and J by 2 bases, and 19 bases separated the two germline ends. The germline V gene encodes CDR1 MNHNY and CDR2 SVGAGI (reference sequence). In DNA, the CDR3 is TGTGCCAGCAGCAACCCAGCAGGGACATTCAACTATGGCTACACCTTC. Encoded protein: CASSNPAGTFNYGYTF.

This clonotype was recorded at least ten times. The rearrangement joins TRBV6-5 to TRBJ2-3; TRBD2 aligns across 9 bases. CDR3 size: 19 residues. The V gene's germline CDR1 is MNHEY and CDR2 SVGAGI. V lost 0 bases, J lost 0 bases, and 10 bases stayed unmatched. The CDR3 reads CASSYSRTSARISTDTQYF. CDR3 sequence (DNA): TGTGCCAGCAGTTACTCGAGGACTAGCGCTAGAATCAGCACAGATACGCAGTATTTT.

CDR3 DNA sequence: TGTGCCAGCAGTGAAGCTTGGGACAGAAAAAGCAATGAGCAGTTCTTC. This translates into CASSEAWDRKSNEQFF. J is TRBJ2-1 and V is TRBV2, with 7 bases identical to TRBD1. Germline CDR1 reads SNHLY; CDR2 reads FYNNEI. Losses at the gene ends were 0 bases for V and 6 bases for J; bases not matched to a gene: 8. The CDR3 contains 16 residues.

The sample holds a few counts of this clonotype. The chain couples TRBV13 to TRBJ2-5; a weak D match, TRBD2 (5 bases). CDR1 is PRHDT, CDR2 FYEKMQ, per germline (reference sequence). The CDR3 is 15 residues long. The V and J ends lost 3 bases and 0 bases respectively, with 11 bases between them. The CDR3 nucleotides are TGTGCCAGCAGCTTTCCCCTCGGGGACCAAGAGACCCAGTACTTC. It codes for CASSFPLGDQETQYF.

A word on this clonotype: A much larger clone differs by one base, so this may be a read error. This CDR3 is missing its conserved last phenylalanine or tryptophan, likely due to a read error. The V gene is TRBV4-3, the J gene TRBJ1-5, with no clear D. Trimming stripped 0 bases from V and 6 bases from J, with 12 bases between. Germline V CDR1 and CDR2: LGHNA, YSLEER. This CDR3 has 15 amino acids. The DNA for the CDR3 is TGCGCCAGCAGCCAAGATAGAGGGAACGGTCAGCCCCAGCATTCT. Its protein product is CASSQDRGNGQPQHS.

This clonotype was detected ten times or more. This chain uses TRBV4-1 with TRBJ2-7; 7 nucleotides agree with TRBD2. J gave up 7 bases and V 5 bases, and 8 bases lay outside the gene matches. Germline V gene sequence: CDR1 MGHRA, CDR2 YSYEKL. This CDR3 has 13 residues. In DNA form, the CDR3 reads TGCGCCAGCAGCTTAGGCCCGGGGGGAGAGCAGTACTTC. Translation gives CASSLGPGGEQYF.

As regards this clonotype: This may be a read error: a much more frequent sequence differs by one nucleotide. The rearrangement joins TRBV25-1 to TRBJ2-5; D is perhaps TRBD1 (7 bases). V was clipped by 2 bases and J by 2 bases, with 12 bases between them. The CDR3 spans 15 residues. The germline gives CDR1 MGHDK, CDR2 SYGVNS. The CDR3: CASSEGGGGQETQYF. The CDR3 nucleotides read TGTGCCAGCAGTGAAGGAGGGGGCGGTCAAGAGACCCAGTACTTC.

The chain recombines TRBV4-1 with TRBJ2-7; 7 nucleotides align to TRBD1. This CDR3 region has 13 residues. Per germline, CDR1 MGHRA and CDR2 YSYEKL. V shed 1 base and J 6 bases; nucleotides not matched to a gene: 3. The CDR3 bases are TGCGCCAGCAGCCAAGCAAGGGACAGCGAGCAGTACTTC. Its protein product is CASSQARDSEQYF.

This clonotype was seen once. A read error may be the cause here, since a much bigger clone is one base away. The chain has TRBV6-5 and TRBJ1-1; D is possibly TRBD1 (5 bases). The CDR3 loop spans 14 amino acids. Trimming took 2 bases from V and 1 from J, leaving 8 bases between them. Germline CDR1 is MNHEY and CDR2 is SVGAGI. CDR3 DNA sequence: TGTGCCAGCAGTTACGGGGGGTCGAACACTGAAGCTTTCTTT. This gives the protein CASSYGGSNTEAFF.

This clonotype was counted many times. V and J are TRBV20-1 and TRBJ2-3, with 11 bases matching TRBD2. Germline CDR1 reads DFQATT; CDR2 reads SNEGSKA (reference sequence). The CDR3 contains 15 residues. Trimming removed 6 bases from V and 5 bases from J; junction bases left unmatched: 10. CDR3 in amino acids: CSAIGSGRARDTQYF. Written as DNA, the CDR3 is TGCAGTGCGATTGGTAGCGGGAGGGCCAGAGATACGCAGTATTTT.

This clonotype showed up many times. This chain joins TRBV2 and TRBJ2-3; D gene unclear. The CDR3 has 17 residues. Germline assignment: CDR1 SNHLY and CDR2 FYNNEI. V was pared by 6 bases and J by 4 bases, with 23 bases between. As DNA, the CDR3 is TGTGCCAGCAGCGATCCGCTAGAGCAACGTGGGCCAGATACGCAGTATTTT. It translates to CASSDPLEQRGPDTQYF.

This clonotype was counted many times. The V and J genes are TRBV11-2 and TRBJ2-5, with 8 bases lining up with TRBD2. This CDR3 is built from 16 residues. CDR1 SGHAT and CDR2 FQNNGV come from the germline V gene. The V gene end was trimmed by 2 bases and the J gene end by 5 bases; junction bases not matched to a gene: 10. The CDR3 sequence is CASSLTARGATETQYF. DNA for the CDR3: TGTGCCAGCAGCTTAACAGCGCGGGGGGCGACCGAGACCCAGTACTTC.

For this clonotype: A read error may be the cause here, since a much bigger clone is one base away. The V call is TRBV28, the J call TRBJ2-1, with D possibly TRBD2 on 5 matching bases. CDR1 is MDHEN, CDR2 SYDVKM, per germline. This CDR3 is built from 16 residues. Trimming stripped 5 bases from V and 5 bases from J, with 19 bases between. CDR3 protein: CASSPTRLARHNEQFF. The DNA of the CDR3 is TGTGCCAGCAGTCCCACTAGATTGGCCCGACACAATGAGCAGTTCTTC. Together with reference TRBV28 and TRBJ2-1, the CDR3 gives the full variable domain: DVKVTQSSRYLVKRTGEKVFLECVQDMDHENMFWYRQDPGLGLRLIYFSYDVKMKEKGDIPEGYSVSREKKERFSLILESASTNQTSMYLCASSPTRLARHNEQFFGPGTRLTVL.

This clonotype was counted many times. The chain joins TRBV28 to TRBJ2-3; TRBD1 might be the D (6 bases). CDR1 and CDR2 from the germline V gene are MDHEN and SYDVKM. This CDR3 has 15 amino acids. V was clipped by 6 bases and J by 3 bases, with 16 bases between them. CDR3 sequence: CASSRPQGATDTQYF. CDR3 nucleotide sequence: TGTGCCAGCAGCCGGCCACAGGGAGCAACAGATACGCAGTATTTT.

This clonotype was seen repeatedly, ten times or more. V gene TRBV6-5 combines with J gene TRBJ2-3; either TRBD1 or TRBD2 may supply D (6 bases each). Trimming stripped 2 bases from V and 4 bases from J, with 13 bases between. CDR3 size: 15 residues. CDR1 is MNHEY, CDR2 SVGAGI, per germline. This chain's CDR3 is CASSYGGGRPDTQYF. As DNA, the CDR3 is TGTGCCAGCAGTTACGGAGGGGGGAGGCCAGATACGCAGTATTTT.

Note on this clonotype: A much larger clone differs by one base, so this may be a read error. The chain combines TRBV29-1 with TRBJ2-3; 9 nucleotides line up with TRBD2. The CDR3 spans 13 residues. CDR1 is SQVTM and CDR2 is ANQGSEA in the germline V gene. The CDR3 loop is CNVSGSNPDTQYF. The CDR3 coding sequence is TGCAACGTTAGCGGGAGCAACCCAGATACGCAGTATTTT.

This clonotype appeared many times. The chain combines TRBV12-3 or TRBV12-4 with TRBJ1-2; D uncertain. This CDR3 contains 11 residues. V shed 1 base and J shed 6 bases, with 3 bases lying between them. The CDR3 sequence: CASSLGDGYTF. The CDR3 DNA sequence: TGTGCCAGCAGTTTAGGAGATGGCTACACCTTC.

This clonotype was seen at least ten times. This chain links TRBV19 with TRBJ2-1; no reliable D call. The CDR3 extends over 14 amino acids. The V end was cut by 1 base, the J end by 14 bases, with 18 bases between. Germline V gene lookup returns CDR1 LNHDA and CDR2 SQIVND (reference sequence). DNA for the CDR3: TGTGCCAGTAGTATAGGAGAGTTCTCCGAGGAGAAGTTCTTC. This sequence encodes CASSIGEFSEEKFF. The variable domain in full, completed from reference TRBV19 and TRBJ2-1, reads DGGITQSPKYLFRKEGQNVTLSCEQNLNHDAMYWYRQDPGQGLRLIYYSQIVNDFQKGDIAEGYSVSREKKESFPLTVTSAQKNPTAFYLCASSIGEFSEEKFFGPGTRLTVL.

This sequence joins TRBV15 and TRBJ2-3; D gene ambiguous. Germline CDR1 and CDR2: LNHNV and YYDKDF (reference sequence). The CDR3 has 15 amino acids. V was cut by 0 bases and J by 3 bases, with 10 bases left in between. The CDR3 region is CATSRERLTTDTQYF. In nucleotides, the CDR3 is TGTGCCACCAGCAGAGAACGGTTGACAACAGATACGCAGTATTTT.

The table lists this clonotype with many counts. The CDR3 DNA follows: TGTGCCAGCAGTATCTTACCATCAGTCCTCTACAATGAGCAGTTCTTC. Translated, it gives CASSILPSVLYNEQFF. The chain combines TRBV27 with TRBJ2-1; D not certain. The CDR3 has 16 residues. Germline V gene lookup returns CDR1 MNHEY and CDR2 SMNVEV (reference sequence). The germline V and J ends were trimmed by 5 bases and 3 bases, with 17 bases remaining between them.